The next 28 T cell receptor beta chains were all read from a single sample in a study of T cells in Graves' hyperthyroidism and ophthalmopathy. The investigators amplified TCR beta CDR3 regions from RNA transcripts. HTBI primers drove first-round RT-PCR of the TCR CDR3. TCRdb re-derived calls from the multiplex PCR reads in MiXCR, one entry per CDR3 protein. In the table there are 450,000 to 600,000 distinct CDR3 sequences, 14% of which are singletons. Sequenced: blood. The source is a woman in her 40s with Graves' hyperthyroidism.

V and J are TRBV7-6 and TRBJ2-3; 9 nucleotides agree with TRBD2. J was trimmed by 5 bases and V by 5 bases; bases with no gene match: 11. The CDR3 contains 16 residues. Germline V CDR1 and CDR2: SGHVS, FNYEAQ. CDR3 in amino acids: CASSRTIAGAVDTQYF. The CDR3 DNA follows: TGTGCCAGCAGCCGGACAATAGCGGGAGCGGTAGATACGCAGTATTTT.

The V gene is TRBV5-1, the J gene TRBJ1-2, with TRBD1 as a possible D gene (6 bases). Germline V gene data show CDR1 as SGHRS and CDR2 as YFSETQ. The CDR3 length is 15 residues. With 3 bases removed from V and 6 bases from J, the gap between germline ends came to 18 bases. The CDR3 nucleotides are TGCGCCAGCAGCTGGGACCTACGGGGGCAGAATGGCTACACCTTC. This encodes CASSWDLRGQNGYTF.

This clonotype has a handful of counts. The chain combines TRBV9 with TRBJ2-2, with no clear D. The ends were cut back, 0 bases at V and 4 bases at J, with 10 bases in the middle. Germline CDR1 reads SGDLS; CDR2 reads YYNGEE. CDR3 length equals 15 residues. Here the CDR3 DNA reads TGTGCCAGCAGCGTAGCTTCTGGCGCCACCGGGGAGCTGTTTTTT. Translating gives CASSVASGATGELFF.

This clonotype was detected a few times. This sequence joins TRBV20-1 and TRBJ2-7; 10 nucleotides line up with TRBD2. CDR1 DFQATT and CDR2 SNEGSKA come from the germline V gene (reference sequence). V shed 3 bases, J shed 1 base, and the junction held 18 bases outside the gene matches. The CDR3 extends over 19 amino acids. This chain's CDR3 is CSARGRPSSGRTGSYEQYF. The CDR3 DNA reads TGCAGTGCTAGGGGTCGGCCTTCTAGCGGGAGAACGGGGTCCTACGAGCAGTACTTC.

At least ten counts were recorded for this clonotype. The genes are TRBV2 and TRBJ2-1, with D possibly being TRBD2 (6 bases). The length of the CDR3 is 15 residues. From germline, CDR1 is SNHLY and CDR2 FYNNEI. Trimming removed 3 bases from V and 5 bases from J, with 14 bases in between. CDR3 sequence: CASSDLLARNNEQFF. CDR3 coding DNA: TGTGCCAGCAGTGATCTCCTAGCGAGGAACAATGAGCAGTTCTTC.

This clonotype was observed at least ten times. The chain combines TRBV28 with TRBJ2-2, with D tentatively TRBD1 (5 bases). Per the germline V gene, CDR1 is MDHEN and CDR2 is SYDVKM. The CDR3 has 13 amino acids. Trimming left V 10 bases short and J 4 bases short, with 13 bases between. CDR3 sequence: CATLRQGTGELFF. Here the CDR3 DNA reads TGTGCCACCTTGCGGCAGGGCACCGGGGAGCTGTTTTTT.

This clonotype was seen repeatedly, ten times or more. The chain links TRBV6-1 to TRBJ2-7, with D tentatively TRBD1 or TRBD2 (6 bases each). The CDR3 has 13 residues. The germline V gene has CDR1 MNHNS and CDR2 SASEGT. Trimming shortened V by 8 bases and J by 5 bases, and 16 bases separated the two germline ends. The chain's CDR3 is CASQRGVSDEQYF. In nucleotides, the CDR3 is TGTGCCAGCCAAAGGGGGGTTTCGGACGAGCAGTACTTC.

At least ten counts were recorded for this clonotype. This chain links TRBV10-1 with TRBJ2-1; D gene unclear. The CDR3 has 14 amino acids. V was cut by 0 bases and J by 4 bases, with 7 bases left in between. Germline values: CDR1 WNHNN, CDR2 SYGVQD (reference sequence). CDR3 region: CASSESTGYNEQFF. CDR3 nucleotide sequence: TGCGCCAGCAGTGAGTCGACCGGTTACAATGAGCAGTTCTTC.

Concerning this clonotype itself: This could be a read error, since a much larger clone is one nucleotide away. The chain joins TRBV30 to TRBJ1-3; 8 positions match TRBD1. The CDR3 contains 15 residues. V gave up 8 bases and J gave up 0 bases; unmatched junction bases: 9. The V gene's germline CDR1 is GTSNPN and CDR2 SVGIG (reference sequence). CDR3: CARGQGDSSGNTIYF. The CDR3 DNA reads TGTGCCCGTGGACAGGGCGACTCCTCTGGAAACACCATATATTTT.

The table lists this clonotype with a few counts. The genes are TRBV18 and TRBJ1-2; D possibly corresponds to TRBD1 (5 bases). From germline, CDR1 is KGHSH and CDR2 LQKENI. This CDR3 has 15 amino acids. The ends were cut back, 5 bases at V and 8 bases at J, with 21 bases in the middle. The CDR3 nucleotides read TGTGCCAGCTCAGCAGACAGAAAACTATCGGGCGGCTACACCTTC. This gives the protein CASSADRKLSGGYTF.

The table lists this clonotype with many counts. The V and J genes are TRBV30 and TRBJ2-5, with D possibly being TRBD1 or TRBD2 (7 bases each). Trimming pared 1 base from V and 7 bases from J, leaving 19 bases between. There are 15 residues in the CDR3. Germline CDR1 reads GTSNPN; CDR2 reads SVGIG (reference sequence). CDR3 region: CAWSEAGQSRGTQYF. In DNA form, the CDR3 reads TGTGCCTGGAGTGAAGCGGGACAGTCAAGGGGGACCCAGTACTTC.

The sample holds a few counts of this clonotype. The J gene is TRBJ2-2, the V gene TRBV7-8; the D is unclear. The CDR3 is 15 amino acids. Per the germline V gene, CDR1 is SGHVS and CDR2 is FQNEAQ. V was pared by 5 bases and J by 6 bases, with 16 bases between. This CDR3 is CASSPHLTPPGELFF. In nucleotides, the CDR3 is TGTGCCAGCAGCCCCCACTTGACCCCTCCCGGGGAGCTGTTTTTT.

This clonotype occurred many times. This chain uses TRBV4-1 with TRBJ2-7; D may correspond to TRBD1 or TRBD2 (6 bases each). Germline-derived CDR1 and CDR2 are MGHRA and YSYEKL. Deletions cut 0 bases from V and 7 bases from J, with 19 bases between. The CDR3 runs to 16 residues. In DNA form, the CDR3 reads TGCGCCAGCAGCCAAGATTGGCGGGCGGGACAAGGAGAGCAGTACTTC. Amino acid sequence: CASSQDWRAGQGEQYF.

In this sample, this clonotype turned up many times. The V call is TRBV6-1, the J call TRBJ1-5, with TRBD1 matching 9 bases. Germline V CDR1 and CDR2: MNHNS, SASEGT. V was clipped by 5 bases and J by 0 bases; unmatched bases: 11. The length of the CDR3 is 18 residues. CDR3 in amino acids: CASSRATGGPYSNQPQHF. The CDR3 nucleotides are TGTGCCAGCAGTAGGGCGACAGGGGGGCCTTATAGCAATCAGCCCCAGCATTTT.

This clonotype was seen at least ten times. The chain recombines TRBV2 with TRBJ2-1; 9 bases map to TRBD2. Losses at the gene ends were 4 bases for V and 7 bases for J; bases not matched to a gene: 2. Per the germline V gene, CDR1 is SNHLY and CDR2 is FYNNEI. The CDR3 runs 13 residues. CDR3 in DNA: TGTGCCAGCAGTGCTAGCGGGAAAAATGAGCAGTTCTTC. Encoded protein: CASSASGKNEQFF.

This clonotype was counted at least ten times. The chain couples TRBV5-1 to TRBJ2-2; D is uncertain. In germline, CDR1 is SGHRS, CDR2 YFSETQ. The CDR3 extends over 15 amino acids. Trimming pared 5 bases from V and 0 bases from J, leaving 11 bases between. Written as DNA, the CDR3 is TGCGCCAGCAGAGTGGGGTCAGCGAACACCGGGGAGCTGTTTTTT. It encodes CASRVGSANTGELFF.

This clonotype was picked up many times. V is TRBV28 and J is TRBJ2-1; TRBD1 matches at 7 bases. Trimming at V came to 10 bases and at J to 9 bases, leaving 12 bases not matched to a gene. The CDR3 is 13 residues long. CDR1 is MDHEN and CDR2 is SYDVKM in the germline V gene. The CDR3 loop reads CATHTGEWVEQFF. CDR3 in DNA: TGTGCCACCCATACAGGGGAATGGGTTGAGCAGTTCTTC.

This clonotype occurred many times. The V and J genes are TRBV12-5 and TRBJ1-1, with D uncertain. Germline CDR1 and CDR2: LGHNT and FRNRAP. Trimming pared 4 bases from V and 1 base from J, leaving 10 bases between. This CDR3 is built from 14 residues. This CDR3 reads CASGYPRENTEAFF. CDR3 nucleotides: TGTGCTAGTGGTTACCCCCGGGAGAACACTGAAGCTTTCTTT.

This clonotype came up many times. The chain employs TRBV7-9 and TRBJ2-3, with D perhaps TRBD1 (5 bases). The CDR3 is made up of 15 amino acids. Trimming cost V 3 bases and J 6 bases, with 16 bases left between them. CDR1 is SEHNR and CDR2 is FQNEAQ in the germline V gene (reference sequence). CDR3 sequence: CASSFVQGIEDTQYF. The CDR3 bases are TGTGCCAGCAGCTTTGTCCAGGGCATTGAGGATACGCAGTATTTT.

Worth noting for this clonotype: Being one base from a much bigger clone, this may be a read error. This chain links TRBV20-1 with TRBJ2-3; TRBD2 matches 7 bases. The germline V gene has CDR1 DFQATT and CDR2 SNEGSKA (reference sequence). The CDR3 spans 15 residues. CDR3 loop: CGARGLAASTDTQYF. CDR3 DNA: TGCGGTGCTAGAGGGCTAGCGGCTAGCACAGATACGCAGTATTTT.

This clonotype has ten or more counts. The chain is built from TRBV5-1 and TRBJ1-1; D ambiguous. V lost 0 bases and J 0 bases, leaving 15 bases between the germline ends. The CDR3 runs 17 residues. CDR1 SGHRS and CDR2 YFSETQ come from the germline V gene. CDR3 DNA: TGCGCCAGCAGCTTGGAGGCCAGGACGAATTTGAACACTGAAGCTTTCTTT. Translated: CASSLEARTNLNTEAFF. Supplemented by reference TRBV5-1 and TRBJ1-1, the full variable domain reads KAGVTQTPRYLIKTRGQQVTLSCSPISGHRSVSWYQQTPGQGLQFLFEYFSETQRNKGNFPGRFSGRQFSNSRSEMNVSTLELGDSALYLCASSLEARTNLNTEAFFGQGTRLTVV.

Ten or more counts support this clonotype. The chain employs TRBV28 and TRBJ2-1; 12 nucleotides agree with TRBD2. Germline V gene lookup returns CDR1 MDHEN and CDR2 SYDVKM. The ends lost 3 bases at V and 5 bases at J; junction bases unmatched: 5. The CDR3 covers 16 residues. DNA for the CDR3: TGTGCCAGCAGTTTTCCACTAGCGGGAGGTAACAATGAGCAGTTCTTC. Protein: CASSFPLAGGNNEQFF.

This clonotype was seen at least ten times. The rearrangement uses TRBV11-3 and TRBJ2-1; 14 nucleotides match TRBD2. Germline CDR1 is SGHNT and CDR2 is YENEEA. The J segment lost 3 bases and the V segment lost 1 base, leaving 8 bases of the junction unmatched. The CDR3 runs 19 residues. CDR3 sequence reads: CASSLAGTSGSSYYNEQFF. In DNA, the CDR3 is TGTGCCAGCAGCTTAGCCGGGACTAGCGGGAGTTCCTACTACAATGAGCAGTTCTTC.

V is TRBV25-1 and J is TRBJ2-7; 10 nucleotides match TRBD2. This CDR3 region has 15 residues. Per the germline V gene, CDR1 is MGHDK and CDR2 is SYGVNS. Trimming at V came to 3 bases and at J to 4 bases, leaving 6 bases not matched to a gene. Here the CDR3 reads CASSDVLAGVYEQYF. The CDR3 DNA follows: TGTGCCAGCAGTGATGTCCTAGCGGGAGTTTACGAGCAGTACTTC.

In regard to this clonotype: One end of the junction does not line up with germline, which may come from a read error. This chain links TRBV12-3 or TRBV12-4 with TRBJ2-2; 7 bases line up with TRBD2. The CDR3 covers 13 residues. The CDR3 region is CASKGSGMMELVF. Here the CDR3 DNA reads TGTGCCAGCAAGGGGAGCGGGATGATGGAGCTGGTTTTT.

This chain's CDR3 is CASSFPAQGEQYF. Written as DNA, the CDR3 is TGTGCCAGCAGTTTTCCGGCGCAGGGGGAGCAGTACTTC. The J gene is TRBJ2-7, the V gene TRBV28, with D perhaps TRBD1 (6 bases). Germline loops: CDR1 MDHEN, CDR2 SYDVKM. Between the trimmed V and J ends, which lost 3 bases and 7 bases, there was a span of 13 bases. The CDR3 runs to 13 residues. Full variable domain (missing parts from reference TRBV28 and TRBJ2-7): DVKVTQSSRYLVKRTGEKVFLECVQDMDHENMFWYRQDPGLGLRLIYFSYDVKMKEKGDIPEGYSVSREKKERFSLILESASTNQTSMYLCASSFPAQGEQYFGPGTRLTVT.

In its sample, this clonotype was seen a few times. This chain connects TRBV11-2 to TRBJ2-7; D is uncertain. V was shortened by 5 bases and J by 6 bases, with 14 bases between the two germline ends. Germline V lookup: CDR1 SGHAT, CDR2 FQNNGV. This CDR3 has 13 amino acids. CDR3 sequence reads: CASSKTRFGEQYF. In DNA form, the CDR3 reads TGTGCCAGCAGCAAGACCCGGTTCGGCGAGCAGTACTTC.

This clonotype was detected only a few times. The V call is TRBV27, the J call TRBJ2-1; D possibly corresponds to TRBD2 (6 bases). The CDR3 runs to 17 residues. Trimming removed 0 bases from V and 3 bases from J, with 15 bases in between. Germline CDR1 reads MNHEY; CDR2 reads SMNVEV (reference sequence). CDR3 sequence reads: CASSLSHSGKGYNEQFF. For the CDR3, the DNA is TGTGCCAGCAGTTTATCCCATAGCGGCAAAGGCTACAATGAGCAGTTCTTC.